This T cell receptor beta chain was identified in a study of human T cells and chemical hapten exposure. General study results and limits: TCRs whose frequency exceeded 1 in 1000 remained the same following DPC sensitization.

This clonotype has ten or more counts. Its antigen is not known. The CDR3 length is 14 residues. In germline, CDR1 is LGHDT, CDR2 YNNKEL (reference sequence). V lost 2 bases to trimming and J lost 2 bases, with 10 bases between them. Time point: patch test 3, about 24 weeks after DPC sensitization. Noted treatment: therapeutic diphenylcyclopropenone sensitization with weekly scalp DPC. TCRdb processed the RACE reads anew with MiXCR; each CDR3 protein has one entry. The repertoire holds about 90,000 distinct CDR3 sequences, with about 11% as singletons. The receptor comes from a woman aged 30 to 39 with alopecia areata. Some clones in this sample may be carry-over from other donors' samples. The chain couples TRBV3-1 to TRBJ2-7; no clear D gene. The sample was whole blood, taken in connection with sensitization to the hapten diphenylcyclopropenone (DPC). CDR3 sequence: CASSQLSSPYEQYF. In DNA form, the CDR3 reads TGTGCCAGCAGCCAACTTTCGTCCCCCTACGAGCAGTACTTC.